The source of this T cell receptor beta chain is a study of CD8 T cells in ankylosing spondylitis (dated by TCRdb to the late 2010s). In terms of the full investigation: T cell receptor beta repertoires were profiled in healthy donors and ankylosing spondylitis patients so that disease-linked TCR variants could be found. The full study cohort was made up of about two dozen ankylosing spondylitis patients and over 90 healthy donors. Peripheral blood was sampled, and synovial fluid was also collected from ankylosing spondylitis patients. Findings and caveats that apply to the study as a whole: A TCR beta motif made up of fewer than 10 highly homologous amino acid variants appeared to be characteristic of blood from ankylosing spondylitis patients. A CD8+ phenotype was shown by the disease-linked clones, which were found at relatively low frequencies in peripheral blood. Some motif variants were previously reported in synovial fluid and blood of reactive arthritis patients, suggesting common disease-initiation mechanisms. According to the report, matched synovial fluid samples from ankylosing spondylitis patients were significantly enriched for the disease-linked clones.

Regarding this clonotype: This clone's antigen is unknown. The input lacks base qualities; no much larger clone sits a single base away.

V is trimmed back by 5 bases and J by 2 bases, and the junction contains 7 bases that no gene match accounts for. Its CDR3 holds 15 amino acids, cysteine through phenylalanine. Only the CDR3 part of the read is kept: 45 bases, read in frame from the first base. According to the germline V gene (reference sequence), CDR1 reads MNHNY and CDR2 reads SVGAGI. The run used an Illumina HiSeq 2500. TCR beta libraries were prepared by quantitative 5'-RACE with molecular barcodes. For the original study's pipeline: To identify disease-linked TCR variants, a new computational method was used, one built on a probabilistic model of VDJ rearrangement. TCRdb reran the public reads through fastp at Q25 and MiXCR, keeping productive beta chains. CDR3 protein duplicates are merged, each entry listing the most common genes and DNA. TCRdb's processing, not the study's, gives the V and J calls here. This sample has 340,000 or so distinct CDR3 sequences in its table, and roughly 15% of those were observed once. The ten most abundant clones make up roughly 0.99% of the sample.

In this chain, TRBV6-6 is recombined with TRBJ2-7, and 9 bases in between align with TRBD2. This sequence was found in a male donor with ankylosing spondylitis or in good health (not recorded which). The sample consisted of blood, either unsorted or a sorted T cell fraction (not recorded which). Here the CDR3 is given as CASSPRLAETYEQYF. The bases are TGTGCCAGCAGTCCCCGACTAGCGGAGACCTACGAGCAGTACTTC.